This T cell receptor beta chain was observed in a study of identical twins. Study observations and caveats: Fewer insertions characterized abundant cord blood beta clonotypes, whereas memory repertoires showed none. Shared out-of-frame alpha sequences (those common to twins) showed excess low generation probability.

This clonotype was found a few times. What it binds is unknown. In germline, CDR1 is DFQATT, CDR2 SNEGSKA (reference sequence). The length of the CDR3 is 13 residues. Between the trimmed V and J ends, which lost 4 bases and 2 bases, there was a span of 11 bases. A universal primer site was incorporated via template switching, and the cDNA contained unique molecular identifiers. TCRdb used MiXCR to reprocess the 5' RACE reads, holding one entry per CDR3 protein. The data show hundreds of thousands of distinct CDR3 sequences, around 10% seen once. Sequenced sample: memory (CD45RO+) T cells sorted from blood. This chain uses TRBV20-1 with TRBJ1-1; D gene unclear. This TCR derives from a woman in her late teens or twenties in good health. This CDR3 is CSATTRVNTEAFF. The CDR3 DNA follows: TGCAGTGCTACGACAAGGGTTAACACTGAAGCTTTCTTT.